A single sample is the source of the 11 T cell receptor beta chains below, sequenced in a study of blood T cell repertoires in COVID-19. Profiling relied on immunoSEQ multiplex PCR, and the TCRdb table lists in-frame clones only, not all of them. The data contain 440,000 or so clones, around nine tenths of them singletons. The specimen was peripheral blood. The receptors were gathered from a woman aged 40 to 50 with COVID-19, enrolled during active disease.

V usage is TRBV11-1 and J usage is TRBJ1-1; 11 nucleotides align to TRBD1. V shed 4 bases, J shed 5 bases, and the junction held 9 bases outside the gene matches. In germline, CDR1 is SGHAT, CDR2 FQDESV (reference sequence). The CDR3 runs to 16 residues. The CDR3 sequence is CASSSPGQGVWTEAFF. In DNA, the CDR3 is TGTGCCAGCAGCTCCCCGGGACAGGGGGTGTGGACTGAAGCTTTCTTT.

The chain has TRBV27 and TRBJ2-3; the D gene is possibly TRBD2 (6 bases). With 3 bases removed from V and 4 bases from J, the gap between germline ends came to 26 bases. This CDR3 spans 19 amino acids. Germline V gene sequence: CDR1 MNHEY, CDR2 SMNVEV (reference sequence). The CDR3 bases are TGTGCCAGCAGTTTTCAGTCCGGTCTGGCCGGGAGATGGTCAGATACGCAGTATTTT. This gives the protein CASSFQSGLAGRWSDTQYF.

This sequence joins TRBV27 and TRBJ1-6; D perhaps matches TRBD1 (6 bases). The CDR3 sequence is 16 residues long. Trimming pared 4 bases from V and 7 bases from J, leaving 17 bases between. CDR1 and CDR2 from the germline V gene are MNHEY and SMNVEV (reference sequence). In DNA form, the CDR3 reads TGTGCCAGCAGTTCGCGCTCAGGGGTTTCAAATTCACCCCTCCACTTT. Amino acid sequence: CASSSRSGVSNSPLHF.

This clone has just one count. The V gene is TRBV7-9, the J gene TRBJ1-5, with a tentative D call TRBD1 (6 bases). The length of the CDR3 is 13 residues. Germline CDR1 SEHNR, CDR2 FQNEAQ (reference sequence). V was pared by 5 bases and J by 4 bases, with 9 bases between. CDR3 loop: CASSPQGNQPQHF. The CDR3 coding sequence is TGTGCCAGCAGCCCTCAGGGGAATCAGCCCCAGCATTTT.

The chain employs TRBV6-4 and TRBJ1-1; a possible D gene is TRBD1 (6 bases). Per the germline V gene, CDR1 is MRHNA and CDR2 is SNTAGT. The V and J ends lost 4 bases and 10 bases respectively, with 16 bases between them. The length of the CDR3 is 13 residues. The CDR3 DNA follows: TGTGCCAGCAGTGTCTCCCAACAGGGTGCAGCTTTCTTT. Translation: CASSVSQQGAAFF.

The V call is TRBV14, the J call TRBJ2-2; no reliable D call. V was cut by 1 base and J by 3 bases, with 9 bases left in between. From germline, CDR1 is SGHDN and CDR2 FVKESK. The CDR3 length is 15 residues. The CDR3 here is CASSQGPFDTGELFF. CDR3 nucleotide sequence: TGTGCCAGCAGCCAAGGGCCCTTTGACACCGGGGAGCTGTTTTTT.

Turning to this clone: Other DNA sequences of this sample code for an identical CDR3. The rearrangement links TRBV28 to TRBJ1-2; the D gene is possibly TRBD1 (5 bases). The V gene's germline CDR1 is MDHEN and CDR2 SYDVKM. The ends were cut back, 4 bases at V and 4 bases at J, with 7 bases in the middle. The CDR3 covers 12 residues. The CDR3 reads CASSSQGYGYTF. DNA for the CDR3: TGTGCCAGCAGTTCCCAGGGCTATGGCTACACCTTC.

Of note for this clone: A clone one base away is much larger, so this may be a read error. The sample contains more than one DNA sequence encoding this CDR3. V is TRBV7-9 and J is TRBJ1-2; weak D call: TRBD1 (5 bases). The V end was cut by 5 bases, the J end by 4 bases, with 8 bases between. The CDR3 is 12 residues long. The germline V gene has CDR1 SEHNR and CDR2 FQNEAQ (reference sequence). The CDR3 sequence: CASSPDSYGYTF. CDR3 nucleotide sequence: TGTGCCAGCAGCCCCGACAGCTATGGCTACACCTTC. Looking up the rest from reference TRBV7-9 and TRBJ1-2 gives the full variable domain: DTGVSQNPRHKITKRGQNVTFRCDPISEHNRLYWYRQTLGQGPEFLTYFQNEAQLEKSRLLSDRFSAERPKGSFSTLEIQRTEQGDSAMYLCASSPDSYGYTFGSGTRLTVV.

The genes are TRBV6-6 and TRBJ1-2; perhaps TRBD1 as D (5 bases). Per germline, CDR1 MNHNY and CDR2 SVGAGI (reference sequence). The ends were cut back, 2 bases at V and 4 bases at J, with 8 bases in the middle. This CDR3 region has 13 residues. The CDR3 sequence is CASSYRQGYGYTF. The CDR3 DNA is TGTGCCAGCAGTTACCGCCAGGGCTATGGCTACACCTTC.

The chain couples TRBV13 to TRBJ1-2, with a weak D call TRBD1 (5 bases). V lost 6 bases to trimming and J lost 3 bases, with 26 bases between them. This CDR3 is 18 amino acids long. The germline CDR1 and CDR2 sequences are PRHDT and FYEKMQ (reference sequence). DNA of the CDR3: TGTGCCAGCAGTTTATTTTTCGAAGGGGAGGGAGTAGACTATGGCTACACCTTC. This gives the protein CASSLFFEGEGVDYGYTF.

In its sample, this clone was seen once. This sequence joins TRBV19 and TRBJ2-3; the match to TRBD1 covers 7 bases. The CDR3 has 13 residues. Looked up from germline, CDR1 is LNHDA and CDR2 is SQIVND (reference sequence). J was trimmed by 5 bases and V by 5 bases; bases with no gene match: 4. This CDR3 reads CASSRQGKDTQYF. CDR3 in DNA: TGTGCCAGTAGTCGACAGGGAAAAGATACGCAGTATTTT.